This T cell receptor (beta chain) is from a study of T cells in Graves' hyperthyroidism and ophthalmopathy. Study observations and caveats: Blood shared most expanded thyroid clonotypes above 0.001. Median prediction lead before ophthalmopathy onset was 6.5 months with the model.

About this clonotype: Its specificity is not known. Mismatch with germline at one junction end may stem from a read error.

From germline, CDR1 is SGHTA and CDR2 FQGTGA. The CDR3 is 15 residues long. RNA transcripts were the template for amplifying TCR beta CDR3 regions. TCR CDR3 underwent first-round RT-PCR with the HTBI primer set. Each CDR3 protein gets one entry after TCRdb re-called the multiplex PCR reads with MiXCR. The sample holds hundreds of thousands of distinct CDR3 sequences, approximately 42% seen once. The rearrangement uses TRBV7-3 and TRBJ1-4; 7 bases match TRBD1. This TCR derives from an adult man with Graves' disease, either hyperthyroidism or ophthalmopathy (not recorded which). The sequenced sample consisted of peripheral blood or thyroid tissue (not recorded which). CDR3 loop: CASSLDGQGGEKLFF. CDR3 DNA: TGCGCCAGCAGCTTGGATGGTCAGGGGGGGGAAAAACTGTTTTTT.